This T cell receptor (beta chain) was recorded in a study of T cell clonality in common variable immunodeficiency (dated by TCRdb to the mid-2010s). The paper as a whole reports these results and caveats: Although equal DNA input was used, an average of roughly 80,000 unique sequences per sample was obtained for controls, compared with about 31,547 for CVID samples. Fewer deletions and N-nucleotide insertions were reportedly observed in CVID TCRbeta sequences, and highly modified clones with 13 or more V deletions were reportedly absent from CVID TCRbeta sequences. Patient heterogeneity within the CVID cohort put limits on correlating repertoire features with clinical complications. According to the authors, finding the cause of the higher clonality in CVID would require sequencing the repertoires of T cell subpopulations. CVID subjects shared fewer TCRbeta clones with each other than healthy controls did (p < 0.0001). TCRbeta clonality was higher in CVID subjects than in healthy controls (t-test p = 0.018), and the increase was most characteristic of about a third of subjects.

Most of the CVID patients and most of the healthy controls were of Caucasian heritage. Heparinized peripheral whole blood samples of about 4.5 to 8 ml were collected from each donor. Genomic DNA from adults with common variable immune deficiency (CVID) and from healthy adult controls was used for sequencing of TCRbeta CDR3 repertoires. The control group was made up of about 22 healthy adult volunteers (about ten male and around twelve female) whose ages ranged from roughly 20 to 66 years, with a mean age of around 30. Diluted blood was density-centrifuged over Hypaque 1077 or Ficoll-Paque to isolate peripheral blood mononuclear cells. Unsorted mononuclear cells served as the source of genomic DNA, which was extracted either by Qiagen column purification or by a centrifugation-based method. This clone was picked up many times. The specificity of this receptor is unknown. Read sequence stops 3 residues before the CDR3 end, and the germline J gene provides the missing end.

Its CDR3 holds 16 amino acids, cysteine through phenylalanine. Shown are 39 bases from within the CDR3, in frame from base 1. CDR1 and CDR2, looked up from the germline V gene, are ENHRY and SYGVKD. The V end gives up 2 bases and the J end 5 bases, leaving 6 bases in the junction not matched to a gene. For sequencing, equivalent amounts of genomic DNA were input from CVID and control samples. For every sample, a 60 bp segment covering the rearranged TCRbeta CDR3 region was amplified and then sequenced. The immunoSEQ assay, a bias-corrected multiplex PCR with high-throughput sequencing, was employed for TCRbeta amplification. As for how the authors treated the data: Every unique nucleotide sequence was considered a clone and was annotated with V, D and J genes, copy number and frequency. Sequences were labeled productive if in frame, and non-productive if out of frame or containing stop codons. Clonality was calculated from Shannon's entropy as previously described. The predicted amino acid sequences of productive clones were used to derive the mean CDR3 Kyte-Doolittle hydropathy. Using the R hclust function, scaled V gene usage was clustered hierarchically with Manhattan distance and complete linkage. To assess clone sharing by CDR3 amino acid sequence, 12 repertoires per group were resampled over 100 rounds. Repertoires were searched for 60 to 80 published EBV-specific and around 230 published CMV-specific TCRbeta sequences. Two CVID samples that yielded fewer than 10,000 sequences were excluded from the analysis, so 42 CVID repertoires were retained. TCRdb mirrors the immuneACCESS table, restricted to in-frame sequences. Some clones are absent from its copies; in checked studies, under half trace to an unresolved V gene, and the reason for the others is unknown. The D gene and trimming were derived from the DNA, and the V and J assignments and clone size from that table. The data for this sample show some 44,000 clones, each detected more than once. Roughly 10% of the sample is taken by the ten largest.

Sequenced material: peripheral blood mononuclear cells. This receptor was taken from a person aged 18 to 70 in good health. The rearranged segments are TRBV10-3 and TRBJ1-1; TRBD1 agrees with 12 junctional bases. The CDR3 region has the sequence CAISEPGQGAGTEAFF. The DNA read from the CDR3 is TGTGCCATCAGTGAGCCGGGACAGGGGGCGGGTACTGAA.